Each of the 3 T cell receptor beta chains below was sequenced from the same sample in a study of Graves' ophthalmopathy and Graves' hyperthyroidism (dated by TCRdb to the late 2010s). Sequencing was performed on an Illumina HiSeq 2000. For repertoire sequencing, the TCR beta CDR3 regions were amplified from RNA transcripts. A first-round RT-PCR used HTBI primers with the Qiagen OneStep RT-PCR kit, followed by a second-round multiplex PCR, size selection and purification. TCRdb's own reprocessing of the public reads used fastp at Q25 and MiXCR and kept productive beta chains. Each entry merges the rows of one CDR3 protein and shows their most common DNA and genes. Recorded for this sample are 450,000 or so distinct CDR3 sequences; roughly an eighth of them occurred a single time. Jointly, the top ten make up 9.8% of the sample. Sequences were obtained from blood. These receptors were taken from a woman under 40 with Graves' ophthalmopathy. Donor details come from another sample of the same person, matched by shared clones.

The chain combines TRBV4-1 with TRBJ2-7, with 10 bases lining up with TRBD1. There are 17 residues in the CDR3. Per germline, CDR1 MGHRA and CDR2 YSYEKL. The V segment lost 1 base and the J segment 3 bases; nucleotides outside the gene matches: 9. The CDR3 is CASSQVPGQGKGYEQYF. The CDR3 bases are TGCGCCAGCAGCCAAGTTCCGGGACAGGGGAAAGGCTACGAGCAGTACTTC.

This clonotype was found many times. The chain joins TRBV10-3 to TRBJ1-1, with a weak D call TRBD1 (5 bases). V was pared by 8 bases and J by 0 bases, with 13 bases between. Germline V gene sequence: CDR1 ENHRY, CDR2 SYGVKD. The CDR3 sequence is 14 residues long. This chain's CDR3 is CAIGGEGMNTEAFF. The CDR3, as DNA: TGTGCCATCGGGGGGGAGGGGATGAACACTGAAGCTTTCTTT.

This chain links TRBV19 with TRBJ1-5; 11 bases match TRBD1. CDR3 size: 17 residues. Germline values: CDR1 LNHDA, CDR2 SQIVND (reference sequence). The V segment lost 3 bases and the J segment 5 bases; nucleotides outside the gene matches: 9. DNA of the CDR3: TGTGCCAGTAGTATTTACTTGGGACAGGGGGTTTATCAGCCCCAGCATTTT. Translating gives CASSIYLGQGVYQPQHF.